This T cell receptor (beta chain) was recovered during a study of T cell changes during pregnancy in multiple sclerosis. The assay was immunoSEQ multiplex PCR, and TCRdb's table has in-frame clones only and misses some. The top ten hold 6% to 7.5% of the sample, which has 35,000 to 40,000 clones, 90% to 95% seen once. Deletions cut 2 bases from V and 6 bases from J, with 17 bases between. The CDR3 contains 16 residues. Germline lookup yields CDR1 LNHDA and CDR2 SQIVND (reference sequence). This sample comprised CD8+ T cells from peripheral blood mononuclear cells, obtained in the second trimester of pregnancy. The receptor comes from a female donor with multiple sclerosis, enrolled in a pregnancy study. V gene TRBV19 combines with J gene TRBJ1-5, with D tentatively TRBD1 (6 bases). The CDR3 spells CASSIPGGALTQPQHF. CDR3 coding DNA: TGTGCCAGTAGTATACCGGGGGGGGCTCTAACTCAGCCCCAGCATTTT.